Presented here are 27 T cell receptor beta chains from one specimen sequenced in a study of blood T cells in healthy people across ages. The use of a sample-barcoded 5' primer and a J-beta primer mix characterized a second PCR of roughly 7 to 11 cycles. One entry per CDR3 protein results from TCRdb running MiXCR on the 5' RACE reads. This table has hundreds of thousands of distinct CDR3 sequences, 27% appearing once. These data were also reused for a study on T cells of mothers and their children.

The sample consisted of blood. The receptors come from a boy between 2 and 10 years old in good health.

The gene calls are TRBV14 and TRBJ1-1; D remains ambiguous. The CDR3 runs 15 residues. Between the trimmed V and J ends, which lost 2 bases and 2 bases, there was a span of 12 bases. Germline assignment: CDR1 SGHDN and CDR2 FVKESK. The DNA for the CDR3 is TGTGCCAGCAGCCAATTAAGTACAGCAAACACTGAAGCTTTCTTT. This sequence encodes CASSQLSTANTEAFF.

The V call is TRBV12-3 or TRBV12-4, the J call TRBJ1-4; 7 positions match TRBD1. The CDR3 runs 15 residues. V lost 1 base to trimming and J lost 8 bases; unmatched junction nucleotides: 7. CDR3 sequence reads: CASSLGWRGHEKLFF. CDR3 DNA: TGTGCCAGCAGTTTAGGGTGGAGGGGGCACGAAAAACTGTTTTTT.

This clonotype appeared once. The chain carries TRBV3-1 and TRBJ2-1; D tentatively reads TRBD1 or TRBD2 (5 bases each). V lost 3 bases to trimming and J lost 5 bases, with 11 bases between them. CDR3 length: 14 amino acids. Germline assignment: CDR1 LGHDT and CDR2 YNNKEL (reference sequence). CDR3 DNA sequence: TGTGCCAGCAGCCAGGGGGTGTTGGACAATGAGCAGTTCTTC. Amino acids: CASSQGVLDNEQFF.

The chain employs TRBV20-1 and TRBJ2-1; the match to TRBD1 covers 7 bases. This CDR3 is 14 amino acids long. J lost 7 bases, V lost 1 base, and 7 bases had no gene match. CDR1 DFQATT and CDR2 SNEGSKA come from the germline V gene (reference sequence). Here the CDR3 reads CSARGTGLGNEQFF. Here the CDR3 DNA reads TGCAGTGCTAGAGGGACAGGCCTAGGGAATGAGCAGTTCTTC.

Within the sample, this clonotype is medium-sized (0.01 to 0.1%). This CDR3 is CASSAWKTDTQYF. CDR3 DNA sequence: TGTGCCAGCAGCGCGTGGAAGACAGATACGCAGTATTTT. The chain links TRBV9 to TRBJ2-3, with D hard to call. CDR1 SGDLS and CDR2 YYNGEE come from the germline V gene. V was cut by 3 bases and J by 3 bases, with 8 bases left in between. The CDR3 spans 13 residues.

This clonotype was picked up a small number of times. The rearrangement links TRBV5-1 to TRBJ2-3, with 8 bases fitting TRBD1. The V gene's germline CDR1 is SGHRS and CDR2 YFSETQ. The J segment lost 9 bases and the V segment lost 3 bases, leaving 6 bases of the junction unmatched. The CDR3 covers 13 residues. In DNA, the CDR3 is TGCGCCAGCAGCTCGGGACAGGCGCAAACGCAGTATTTT. Translated, it gives CASSSGQAQTQYF. Full variable domain (remainder filled in from reference TRBV5-1 and TRBJ2-3): KAGVTQTPRYLIKTRGQQVTLSCSPISGHRSVSWYQQTPGQGLQFLFEYFSETQRNKGNFPGRFSGRQFSNSRSEMNVSTLELGDSALYLCASSSGQAQTQYFGPGTRLTVL.

This clonotype was counted only a few times. V and J are TRBV29-1 and TRBJ1-4, with D perhaps TRBD1 (6 bases). This CDR3 comprises 14 residues. V was pared by 1 base and J by 8 bases, with 14 bases between. Germline CDR1 SQVTM, CDR2 ANQGSEA. CDR3 loop: CSVEAEQGREKLFF. In DNA form, the CDR3 reads TGCAGCGTTGAAGCGGAGCAGGGGCGGGAAAAACTGTTTTTT.

There are a few counts of this clonotype. V gene TRBV5-1 combines with J gene TRBJ1-2; TRBD1 matches at 9 bases. The CDR3 has 15 residues. Germline CDR1 and CDR2: SGHRS and YFSETQ. V lost 4 bases, J lost 2 bases, and 6 bases stayed unmatched. The CDR3, as DNA: TGCGCCAGCAGCGCGGGACAGGGAAACAACTATGGCTACACCTTC. The encoded protein is CASSAGQGNNYGYTF.

V and J are TRBV29-1 and TRBJ1-4; 8 bases align to TRBD1. The CDR3 length is 15 residues. V was clipped by 6 bases and J by 5 bases; unmatched bases: 11. In germline, CDR1 is SQVTM, CDR2 ANQGSEA. CDR3 in amino acids: CSVKVSGTGNEKLFF. In DNA form, the CDR3 reads TGCAGCGTGAAAGTTAGTGGGACAGGAAATGAAAAACTGTTTTTT.

The chain employs TRBV11-2 and TRBJ2-5; D ambiguous. Germline loops: CDR1 SGHAT, CDR2 FQNNGV. The V end was cut by 5 bases, the J end by 4 bases, with 14 bases between. This CDR3 has 14 residues. CDR3 DNA sequence: TGTGCCAGCAGCCCCCGTAGCCCAGGAGAGACCCAGTACTTC. It translates to CASSPRSPGETQYF.

V usage is TRBV12-3 or TRBV12-4 and J usage is TRBJ2-5; D uncertain. The CDR3 has 12 residues. Trimming removed 3 bases at V and 4 bases at J, with 6 bases between. CDR3: CASSLHGETQYF. As DNA, the CDR3 is TGTGCCAGCAGTTTGCACGGAGAGACCCAGTACTTC.

The chain employs TRBV14 and TRBJ2-5, with 12 bases identical to TRBD2. The J call is uncertain, as TRBJ2-1 better fits the DNA end. The CDR3 extends over 17 amino acids. Germline CDR1 is SGHDN and CDR2 is FVKESK. In DNA form, the CDR3 reads TGTGCCAGCAGCCAAGAGGCTAGCGGGGGGGCATCCGATGAGCAGTTCTTC. Its translation is CASSQEASGGASDEQFF.

The chain couples TRBV12-3 or TRBV12-4 to TRBJ1-1; D possibly corresponds to TRBD1 (6 bases). CDR3 length: 14 amino acids. V gave up 5 bases and J gave up 4 bases, with 14 bases separating them. The CDR3 is CASSPQGMPTEAFF. Here the CDR3 DNA reads TGTGCCAGCAGTCCCCAGGGGATGCCCACTGAAGCTTTCTTT.

A note on this clonotype: A read error may account for a junction end that differs from germline. The chain carries TRBV20-1 and TRBJ2-2, with D tentatively TRBD2 (5 bases). The CDR3 covers 13 residues. In germline, CDR1 is DFQATT, CDR2 SNEGSKA (reference sequence). DNA for the CDR3: TGCAGTGCTACTAGTCTGGTCTCCGGGGAGCCGTTTTTT. It specifies CSATSLVSGEPFF.

This clonotype was seen a handful of times. The chain has TRBV6-6 and TRBJ2-5; 7 bases fit TRBD2. The CDR3 consists of 15 residues. V gave up 2 bases and J gave up 2 bases; unmatched junction bases: 5. Germline assignment: CDR1 MNHNY and CDR2 SVGAGI (reference sequence). CDR3 region: CASSYRASGQETQYF. CDR3 DNA: TGTGCCAGCAGTTACAGGGCTAGCGGACAAGAGACCCAGTACTTC.

This chain connects TRBV27 to TRBJ1-2; 7 bases fit TRBD1. The CDR3 sequence is 16 residues long. The germline gives CDR1 MNHEY, CDR2 SMNVEV (reference sequence). The ends lost 5 bases at V and 0 bases at J; junction bases unmatched: 9. In nucleotides, the CDR3 is TGTGCCAGCAGTCCCGGACAGGACCAAGCTAACTATGGCTACACCTTC. Translation: CASSPGQDQANYGYTF.

In DNA form, the CDR3 reads TGTGCCATCGGGGGTACTGGGGCCAACGTCCTGACTTTC. This encodes CAIGGTGANVLTF. The gene calls are TRBV10-3 and TRBJ2-6; D possibly matches TRBD1 or TRBD2 (5 bases each). The V and J ends lost 8 bases and 2 bases respectively, with 7 bases between them. This CDR3 is built from 13 residues. Per germline, CDR1 ENHRY and CDR2 SYGVKD.

This clonotype showed up just a few times. The V gene is TRBV29-1, the J gene TRBJ2-1; D not resolved. The CDR3 has 14 residues. V shed 7 bases and J shed 1 base, with 14 bases lying between them. Germline CDR1 is SQVTM and CDR2 is ANQGSEA. The CDR3 sequence is CSDTQSNSYNEQFF. The CDR3 DNA reads as TGCAGCGACACTCAGTCTAATTCCTACAATGAGCAGTTCTTC.

V usage is TRBV25-1 and J usage is TRBJ1-1, with a tentative D call TRBD1 (5 bases). V was pared by 0 bases and J by 2 bases, with 10 bases between. The CDR3 has 15 residues. Germline V lookup: CDR1 MGHDK, CDR2 SYGVNS. Here the CDR3 reads CASSEYGGINTEAFF. The CDR3, as DNA: TGTGCCAGCAGTGAATATGGGGGAATTAACACTGAAGCTTTCTTT. The full variable domain, rest sourced from reference TRBV25-1 and TRBJ1-1, is EADIYQTPRYLVIGTGKKITLECSQTMGHDKMYWYQQDPGMELHLIHYSYGVNSTEKGDLSSESTVSRIRTEHFPLTLESARPSHTSQYLCASSEYGGINTEAFFGQGTRLTVV.

This clonotype appeared a few times. The gene calls are TRBV5-4 and TRBJ2-5; D is ambiguous. The CDR3 sequence is 16 residues long. CDR1 is SGHNT and CDR2 is YYREEE in the germline V gene (reference sequence). V was shortened by 1 base and J by 6 bases, with 19 bases between the two germline ends. The CDR3 sequence: CASSLRLETTGKTQYF. CDR3 DNA sequence: TGTGCCAGCAGCTTGAGGCTAGAAACCACTGGAAAGACCCAGTACTTC. Full variable domain (missing parts from reference TRBV5-4 and TRBJ2-5): ETGVTQSPTHLIKTRGQQVTLRCSSQSGHNTVSWYQQALGQGPQFIFQYYREEENGRGNFPPRFSGLQFPNYSSELNVNALELDDSALYLCASSLRLETTGKTQYFGPGTRLLVL.

In this sample, this clonotype turned up a few times. This chain joins TRBV4-3 and TRBJ1-2; possible D gene TRBD1, 6 bases. The germline V and J ends were trimmed by 0 bases and 4 bases, with 21 bases remaining between them. There are 18 residues in the CDR3. CDR1 and CDR2 from the germline V gene are LGHNA and YSLEER. CDR3: CASSQDPGWTANPYGYTF. The DNA of the CDR3 is TGCGCCAGCAGCCAAGATCCGGGATGGACAGCGAATCCCTATGGCTACACCTTC.

This clonotype was picked up a small number of times. The gene calls are TRBV12-3 or TRBV12-4 and TRBJ2-3; TRBD2 is a possible D gene (6 bases). The CDR3 extends over 15 amino acids. Trimming took 6 bases from V and 1 from J, leaving 14 bases between them. This CDR3 reads CASRRRLGGTDTQYF. CDR3 nucleotides: TGTGCCAGCAGGCGACGACTAGGAGGCACAGATACGCAGTATTTT.

This clonotype was detected only a few times. V and J are TRBV6-1 and TRBJ1-1; D not certain. The CDR3 length is 13 residues. Germline loops: CDR1 MNHNS, CDR2 SASEGT. Between the trimmed V and J ends, which lost 0 bases and 4 bases, there was a span of 6 bases. The CDR3 loop reads CASSEARSTEAFF. The CDR3 DNA reads as TGTGCCAGCAGTGAAGCCCGGAGCACTGAAGCTTTCTTT.

The chain combines TRBV11-2 with TRBJ2-5; D unresolved. The V gene lost 0 bases and the J gene lost 7 bases, with 6 bases spanning the gap. The CDR3 extends over 12 amino acids. Germline values: CDR1 SGHAT, CDR2 FQNNGV. The DNA of the CDR3 is TGTGCCAGCAGCTTAGAATCGTGGACCCAGTACTTC. This translates into CASSLESWTQYF.

V usage is TRBV6-1 and J usage is TRBJ1-1; D is unresolved. The V end lost 2 bases, the J end lost 0 bases, and 7 bases lay between the germline ends. The CDR3 consists of 14 residues. Germline loops: CDR1 MNHNS, CDR2 SASEGT. In DNA form, the CDR3 reads TGTGCCAGCAGTGAACGGGATCTGAACACTGAAGCTTTCTTT. Encoded protein: CASSERDLNTEAFF.

The rearrangement links TRBV7-7 to TRBJ2-5; a weak D match, TRBD1 (5 bases). Looked up from germline, CDR1 is SSHAT and CDR2 is FNYEAQ (reference sequence). The CDR3 contains 14 residues. With 5 bases removed from V and 2 bases from J, the gap between germline ends came to 12 bases. DNA of the CDR3: TGTGCCAGCAGCAATGGACAAGTTCAAGAGACCCAGTACTTC. This encodes CASSNGQVQETQYF.

This clonotype was seen a few times. The chain couples TRBV7-9 to TRBJ2-5, with 14 bases aligning to TRBD2. The J call may be in error: the DNA end matches TRBJ2-1 better. The CDR3 loop spans 18 amino acids. CDR1 and CDR2 (germline): SEHNR, FQNEAQ (reference sequence). The CDR3 region is CASKLWTSGGTRYNEQFF. The CDR3 bases are TGTGCCAGCAAACTATGGACTAGCGGGGGGACGAGATACAATGAGCAGTTCTTC.